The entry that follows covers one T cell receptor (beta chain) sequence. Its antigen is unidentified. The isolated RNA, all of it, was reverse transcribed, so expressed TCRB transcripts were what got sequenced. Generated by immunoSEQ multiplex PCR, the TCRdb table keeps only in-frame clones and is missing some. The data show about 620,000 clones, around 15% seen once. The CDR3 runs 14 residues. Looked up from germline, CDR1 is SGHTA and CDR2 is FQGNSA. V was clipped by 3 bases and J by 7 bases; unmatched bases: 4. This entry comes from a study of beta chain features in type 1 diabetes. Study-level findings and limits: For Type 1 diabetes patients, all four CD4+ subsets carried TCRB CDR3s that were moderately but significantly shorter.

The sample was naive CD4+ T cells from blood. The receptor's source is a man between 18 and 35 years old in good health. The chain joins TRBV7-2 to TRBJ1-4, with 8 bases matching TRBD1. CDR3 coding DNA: TGTGCCAGCAGCTTTGACAGGGGTGTTGAAAAACTGTTTTTT. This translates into CASSFDRGVEKLFF.